The sequence of this T cell receptor beta chain was determined in a study of Ad26.COV2.S vaccination and SARS-CoV-2 variants. The repertoire was sequenced with immunoSEQ multiplex PCR; TCRdb's copy has only in-frame clones and lacks some. Of about 480,000 clones in the sample, 70% to 90% were seen once. Germline CDR1 and CDR2: MDHEN and SYDVKM. The CDR3 runs to 15 residues. The V and J ends lost 3 bases and 6 bases respectively, with 15 bases between them. Stated treatment: around 19 received Ad26.COV2.S at low or high dose, single or two shots; 5 received placebo; per-sample allocation not given. Collection of samples fell on day 63 after the first vaccine or placebo injection.

Material: peripheral blood, obtained in a trial of Ad26.COV2.S vaccine versus placebo. The TCR comes from a person between 18 and 59 years old who received the Ad26.COV2.S COVID-19 vaccine or a placebo. The chain employs TRBV28 and TRBJ1-5, with D maybe TRBD1 (6 bases). The CDR3 DNA sequence: TGTGCCAGCAGTTTTGGGGGGCCGGGGGGTCAGCCCCAGCATTTT. Its protein product is CASSFGGPGGQPQHF.